The table lists the clone carrying this T cell receptor beta chain with a few counts. This sample is part of a study of human T cells and chemical hapten exposure. On the study more broadly: Small pooled library volume differences mainly caused per-sample TCR yield variation.

This sample's time point: pre-sensitization, week 0. The treatment was: therapeutic diphenylcyclopropenone sensitization with weekly scalp DPC. Via MiXCR, TCRdb re-called the RACE reads, giving one row per CDR3 protein. The repertoire holds around 300,000 distinct CDR3 sequences, with about 7.7% as singletons. From germline, CDR1 is MNHEY and CDR2 SVGEGT. The J segment lost 3 bases and the V segment lost 6 bases, leaving 6 bases of the junction unmatched. This CDR3 comprises 14 residues. The sequence came from a man younger than 30 with alopecia areata. Some clones in this sample may be carry-over from other donors' samples. The chain is built from TRBV6-2 or TRBV6-3 and TRBJ1-1; the match to TRBD1 covers 8 bases. Sequenced material: whole blood, taken in connection with sensitization to the hapten diphenylcyclopropenone (DPC). CDR3 amino acids: CASSLPTGDTEAFF. CDR3 nucleotide sequence: TGTGCCAGCAGCCTCCCGACAGGGGACACTGAAGCTTTCTTT.